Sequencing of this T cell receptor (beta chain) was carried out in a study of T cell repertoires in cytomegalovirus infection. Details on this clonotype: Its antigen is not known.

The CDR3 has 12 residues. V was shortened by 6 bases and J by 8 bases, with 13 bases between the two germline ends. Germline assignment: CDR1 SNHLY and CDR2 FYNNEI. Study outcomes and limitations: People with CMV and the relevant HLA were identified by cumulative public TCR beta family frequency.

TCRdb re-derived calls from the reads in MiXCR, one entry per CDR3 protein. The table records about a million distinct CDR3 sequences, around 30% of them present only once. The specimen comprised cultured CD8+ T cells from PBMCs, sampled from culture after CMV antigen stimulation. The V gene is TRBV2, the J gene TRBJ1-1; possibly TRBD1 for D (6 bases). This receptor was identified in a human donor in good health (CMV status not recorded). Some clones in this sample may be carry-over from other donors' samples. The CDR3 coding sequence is TGTGCCAGCAGAGGGGGAGCAGCCGAAGCTTTCTTT. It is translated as CASRGGAAEAFF.